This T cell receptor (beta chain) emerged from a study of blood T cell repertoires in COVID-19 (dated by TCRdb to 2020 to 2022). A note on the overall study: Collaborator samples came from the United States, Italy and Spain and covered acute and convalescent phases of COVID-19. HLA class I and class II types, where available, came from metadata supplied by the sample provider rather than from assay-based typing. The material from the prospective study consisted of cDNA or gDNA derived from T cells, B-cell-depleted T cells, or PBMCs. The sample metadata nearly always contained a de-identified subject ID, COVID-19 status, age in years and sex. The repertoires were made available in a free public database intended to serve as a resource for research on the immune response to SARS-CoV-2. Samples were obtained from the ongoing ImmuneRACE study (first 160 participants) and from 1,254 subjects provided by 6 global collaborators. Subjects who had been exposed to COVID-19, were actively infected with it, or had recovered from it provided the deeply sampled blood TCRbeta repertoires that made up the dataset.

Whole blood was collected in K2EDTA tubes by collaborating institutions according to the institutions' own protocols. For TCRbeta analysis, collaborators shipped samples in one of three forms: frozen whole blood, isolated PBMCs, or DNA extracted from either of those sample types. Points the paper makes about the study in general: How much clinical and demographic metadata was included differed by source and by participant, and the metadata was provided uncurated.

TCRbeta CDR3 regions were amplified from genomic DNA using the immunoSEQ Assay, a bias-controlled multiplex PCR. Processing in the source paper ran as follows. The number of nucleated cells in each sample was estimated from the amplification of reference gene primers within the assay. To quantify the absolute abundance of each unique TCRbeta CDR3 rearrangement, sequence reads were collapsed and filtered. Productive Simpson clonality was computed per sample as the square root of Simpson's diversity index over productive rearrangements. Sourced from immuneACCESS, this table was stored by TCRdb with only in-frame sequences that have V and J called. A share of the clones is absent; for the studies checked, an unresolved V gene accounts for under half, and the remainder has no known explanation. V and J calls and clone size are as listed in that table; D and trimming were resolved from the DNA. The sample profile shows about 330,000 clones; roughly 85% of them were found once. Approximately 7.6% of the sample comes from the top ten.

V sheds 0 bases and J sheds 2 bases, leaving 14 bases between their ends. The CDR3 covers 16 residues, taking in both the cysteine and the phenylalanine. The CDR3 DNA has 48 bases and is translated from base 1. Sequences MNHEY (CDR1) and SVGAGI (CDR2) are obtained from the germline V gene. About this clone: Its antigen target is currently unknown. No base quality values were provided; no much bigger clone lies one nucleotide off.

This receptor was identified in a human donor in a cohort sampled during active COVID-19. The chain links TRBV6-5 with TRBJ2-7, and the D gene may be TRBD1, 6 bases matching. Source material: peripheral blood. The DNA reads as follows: TGTGCCAGCAGTTACTCGATCGGACAGAACACCTACGAGCAGTACTTC. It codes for CASSYSIGQNTYEQYF.